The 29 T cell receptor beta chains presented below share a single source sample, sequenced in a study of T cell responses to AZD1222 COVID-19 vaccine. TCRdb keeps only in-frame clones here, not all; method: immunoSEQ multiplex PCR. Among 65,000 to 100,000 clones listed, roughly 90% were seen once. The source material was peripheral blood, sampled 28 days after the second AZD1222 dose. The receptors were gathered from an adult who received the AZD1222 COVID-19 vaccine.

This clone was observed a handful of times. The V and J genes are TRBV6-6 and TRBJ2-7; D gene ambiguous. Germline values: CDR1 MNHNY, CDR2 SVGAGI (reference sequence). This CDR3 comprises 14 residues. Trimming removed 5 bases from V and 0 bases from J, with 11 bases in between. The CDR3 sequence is CASSPLRSSYEQYF. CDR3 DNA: TGTGCCAGCAGTCCTCTGAGGAGCTCCTACGAGCAGTACTTC.

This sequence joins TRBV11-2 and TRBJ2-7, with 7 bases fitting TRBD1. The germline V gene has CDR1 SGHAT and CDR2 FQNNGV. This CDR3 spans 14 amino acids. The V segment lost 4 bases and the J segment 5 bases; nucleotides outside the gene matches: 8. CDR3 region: CASSSQGRYDEQYF. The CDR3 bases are TGTGCCAGCAGCTCACAGGGGCGGTATGACGAGCAGTACTTC. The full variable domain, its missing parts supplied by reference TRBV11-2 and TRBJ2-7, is EAGVAQSPRYKIIEKRQSVAFWCNPISGHATLYWYQQILGQGPKLLIQFQNNGVVDDSQLPKDRFSAERLKGVDSTLKIQPAKLEDSAVYLCASSSQGRYDEQYFGPGTRLTVT.

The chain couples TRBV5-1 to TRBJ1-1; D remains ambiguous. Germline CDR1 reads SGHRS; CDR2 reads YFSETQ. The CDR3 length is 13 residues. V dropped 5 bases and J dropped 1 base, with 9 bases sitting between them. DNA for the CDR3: TGCGCCAGCAGTTTACAGTGGAACACTGAAGCTTTCTTT. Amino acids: CASSLQWNTEAFF. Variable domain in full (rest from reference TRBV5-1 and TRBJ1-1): KAGVTQTPRYLIKTRGQQVTLSCSPISGHRSVSWYQQTPGQGLQFLFEYFSETQRNKGNFPGRFSGRQFSNSRSEMNVSTLELGDSALYLCASSLQWNTEAFFGQGTRLTVV.

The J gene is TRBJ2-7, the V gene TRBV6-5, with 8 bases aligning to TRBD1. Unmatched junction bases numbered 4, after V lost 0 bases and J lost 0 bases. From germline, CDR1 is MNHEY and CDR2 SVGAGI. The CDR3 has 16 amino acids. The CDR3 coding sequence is TGTGCCAGCAGTTACTCCAGGGGGCCTAGCTCCTACGAGCAGTACTTC. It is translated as CASSYSRGPSSYEQYF.

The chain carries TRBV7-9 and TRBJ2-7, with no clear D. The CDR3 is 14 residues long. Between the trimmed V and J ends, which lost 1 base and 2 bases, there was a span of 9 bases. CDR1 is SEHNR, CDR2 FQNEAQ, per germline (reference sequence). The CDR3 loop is CASSLVPAAYEQYF. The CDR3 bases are TGTGCCAGCAGCTTAGTCCCGGCCGCCTACGAGCAGTACTTC.

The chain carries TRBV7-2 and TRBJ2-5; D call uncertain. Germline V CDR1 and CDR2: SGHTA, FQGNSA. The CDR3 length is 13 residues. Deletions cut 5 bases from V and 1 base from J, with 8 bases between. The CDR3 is CASSARRQETQYF. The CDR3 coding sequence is TGTGCCAGCAGCGCCCGGCGCCAAGAGACCCAGTACTTC.

The CDR3 DNA sequence: TGTGCCAGCAGTGAAAGTGCGGGCTCCTACAATGAGCAGTTCTTC. Protein sequence: CASSESAGSYNEQFF. The J gene is TRBJ2-1, the V gene TRBV6-1, with D perhaps matching TRBD2 (5 bases). V shed 2 bases and J shed 0 bases, with 8 bases lying between them. The CDR3 covers 15 residues. In germline, CDR1 is MNHNS, CDR2 SASEGT.

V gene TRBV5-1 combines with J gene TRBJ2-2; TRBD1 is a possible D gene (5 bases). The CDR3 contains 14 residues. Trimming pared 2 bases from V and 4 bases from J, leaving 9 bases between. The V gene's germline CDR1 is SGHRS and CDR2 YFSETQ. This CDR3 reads CASSFYRGTGELFF. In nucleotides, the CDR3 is TGCGCCAGCAGCTTTTATAGGGGCACCGGGGAGCTGTTTTTT.

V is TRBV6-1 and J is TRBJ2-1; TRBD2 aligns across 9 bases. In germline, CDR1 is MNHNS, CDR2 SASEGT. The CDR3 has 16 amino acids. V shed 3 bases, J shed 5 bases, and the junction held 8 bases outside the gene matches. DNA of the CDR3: TGTGCCAGCAGTGATGGATGGGCGGGAGGGGACAATGAGCAGTTCTTC. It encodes CASSDGWAGGDNEQFF.

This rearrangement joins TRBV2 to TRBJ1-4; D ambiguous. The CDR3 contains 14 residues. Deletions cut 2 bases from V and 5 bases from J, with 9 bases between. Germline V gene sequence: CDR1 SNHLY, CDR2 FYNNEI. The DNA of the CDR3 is TGTGCCAGCAGTGAATATTCGTTAAATGAAAAACTGTTTTTT. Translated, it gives CASSEYSLNEKLFF.

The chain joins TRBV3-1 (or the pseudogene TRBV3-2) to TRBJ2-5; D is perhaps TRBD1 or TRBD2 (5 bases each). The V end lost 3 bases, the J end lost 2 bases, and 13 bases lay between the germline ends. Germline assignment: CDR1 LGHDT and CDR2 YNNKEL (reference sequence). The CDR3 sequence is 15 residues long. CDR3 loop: CASSQPGRKQETQYF. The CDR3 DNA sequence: TGTGCCAGCAGCCAGCCGGGACGGAAGCAAGAGACCCAGTACTTC.

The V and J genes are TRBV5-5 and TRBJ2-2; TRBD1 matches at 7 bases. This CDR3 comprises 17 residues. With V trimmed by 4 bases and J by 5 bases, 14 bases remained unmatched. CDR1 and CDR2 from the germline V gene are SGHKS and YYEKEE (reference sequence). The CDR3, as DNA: TGTGCCAGCAGCGCCTACCAAGGACAGGTCAAGACCGGGGAGCTGTTTTTT. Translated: CASSAYQGQVKTGELFF.

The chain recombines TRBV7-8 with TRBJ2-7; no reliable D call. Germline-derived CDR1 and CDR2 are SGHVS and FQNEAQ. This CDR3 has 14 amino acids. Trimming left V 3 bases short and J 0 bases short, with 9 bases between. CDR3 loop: CASSLRRSSYEQYF. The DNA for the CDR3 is TGTGCCAGCAGCTTGAGACGGAGCTCCTACGAGCAGTACTTC.

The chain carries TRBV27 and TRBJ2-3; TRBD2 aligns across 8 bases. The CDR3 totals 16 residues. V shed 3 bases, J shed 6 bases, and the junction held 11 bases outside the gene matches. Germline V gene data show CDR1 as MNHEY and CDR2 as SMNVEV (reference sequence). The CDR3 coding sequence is TGTGCCAGCAGTTTTAGTAGCGGGATATCTAAGGATACGCAGTATTTT. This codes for CASSFSSGISKDTQYF.

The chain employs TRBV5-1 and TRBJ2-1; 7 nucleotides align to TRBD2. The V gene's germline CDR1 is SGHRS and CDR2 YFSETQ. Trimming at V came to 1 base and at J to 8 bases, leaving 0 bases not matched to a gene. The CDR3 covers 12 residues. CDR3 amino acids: CASSLRGDEQFF. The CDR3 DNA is TGCGCCAGCAGCTTGCGGGGGGATGAGCAGTTCTTC.

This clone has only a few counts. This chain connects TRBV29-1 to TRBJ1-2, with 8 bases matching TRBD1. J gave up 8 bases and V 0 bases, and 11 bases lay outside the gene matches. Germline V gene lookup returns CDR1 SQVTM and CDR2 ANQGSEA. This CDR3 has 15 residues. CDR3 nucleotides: TGCAGCGTTGAAGAGGCCGCTGGGACAGGATACGGCTACACCTTC. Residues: CSVEEAAGTGYGYTF.

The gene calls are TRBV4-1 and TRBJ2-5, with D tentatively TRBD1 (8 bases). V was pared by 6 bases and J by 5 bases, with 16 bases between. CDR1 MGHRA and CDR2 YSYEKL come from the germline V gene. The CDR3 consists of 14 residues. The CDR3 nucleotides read TGCGCCAGCAGTCGAGGACAGGGAGGGGAGACCCAGTACTTC. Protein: CASSRGQGGETQYF.

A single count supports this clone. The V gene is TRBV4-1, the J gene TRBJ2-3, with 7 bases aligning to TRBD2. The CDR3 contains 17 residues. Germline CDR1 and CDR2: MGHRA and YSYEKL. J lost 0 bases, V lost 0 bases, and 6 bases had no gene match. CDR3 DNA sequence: TGCGCCAGCAGCCAAGATCAAGCGGGGACTAGCACAGATACGCAGTATTTT. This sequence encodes CASSQDQAGTSTDTQYF.

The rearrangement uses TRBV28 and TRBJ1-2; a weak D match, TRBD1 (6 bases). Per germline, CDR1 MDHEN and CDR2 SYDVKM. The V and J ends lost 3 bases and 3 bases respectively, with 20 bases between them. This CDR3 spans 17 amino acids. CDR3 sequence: CASSFGGEYTADYGYTF. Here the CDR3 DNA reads TGTGCCAGCAGTTTTGGGGGCGAGTACACTGCGGACTATGGCTACACCTTC.

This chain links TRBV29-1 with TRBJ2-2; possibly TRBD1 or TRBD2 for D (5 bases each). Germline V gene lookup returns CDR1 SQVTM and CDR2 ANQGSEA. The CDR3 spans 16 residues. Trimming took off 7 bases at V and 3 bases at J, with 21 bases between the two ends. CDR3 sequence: CSAEDGMLGDTGELFF. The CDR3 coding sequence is TGCAGCGCTGAGGATGGAATGTTGGGGGACACCGGGGAGCTGTTTTTT.

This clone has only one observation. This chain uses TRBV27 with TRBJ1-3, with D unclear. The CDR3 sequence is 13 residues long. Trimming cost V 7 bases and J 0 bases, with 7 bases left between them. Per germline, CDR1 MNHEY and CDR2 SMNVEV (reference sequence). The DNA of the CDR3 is TGTGCCAGCACCGCAGGCTCTGGAAACACCATATATTTT. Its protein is CASTAGSGNTIYF.

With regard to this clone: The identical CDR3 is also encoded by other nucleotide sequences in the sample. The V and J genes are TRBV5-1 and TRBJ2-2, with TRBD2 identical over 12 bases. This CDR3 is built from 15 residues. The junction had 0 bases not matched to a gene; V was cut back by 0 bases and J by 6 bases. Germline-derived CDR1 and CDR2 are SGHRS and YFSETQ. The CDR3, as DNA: TGCGCCAGCAGCTTGGGACTAGCGGGAGCCGGGGAGCTGTTTTTT. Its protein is CASSLGLAGAGELFF.

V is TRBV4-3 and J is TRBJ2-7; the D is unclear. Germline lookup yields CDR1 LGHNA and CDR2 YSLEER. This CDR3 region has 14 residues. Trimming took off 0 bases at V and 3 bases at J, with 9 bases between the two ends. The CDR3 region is CASSQDRLSYEQYF. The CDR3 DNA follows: TGCGCCAGCAGCCAAGACAGGCTTAGCTACGAGCAGTACTTC.

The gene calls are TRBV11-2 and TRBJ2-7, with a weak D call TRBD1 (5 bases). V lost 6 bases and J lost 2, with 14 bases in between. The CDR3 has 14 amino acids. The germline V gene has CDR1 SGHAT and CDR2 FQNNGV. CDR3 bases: TGTGCCAGCAGGAAGGACATACCGCCCTACGAGCAGTACTTC. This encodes CASRKDIPPYEQYF. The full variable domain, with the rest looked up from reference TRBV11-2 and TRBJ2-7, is EAGVAQSPRYKIIEKRQSVAFWCNPISGHATLYWYQQILGQGPKLLIQFQNNGVVDDSQLPKDRFSAERLKGVDSTLKIQPAKLEDSAVYLCASRKDIPPYEQYFGPGTRLTVT.

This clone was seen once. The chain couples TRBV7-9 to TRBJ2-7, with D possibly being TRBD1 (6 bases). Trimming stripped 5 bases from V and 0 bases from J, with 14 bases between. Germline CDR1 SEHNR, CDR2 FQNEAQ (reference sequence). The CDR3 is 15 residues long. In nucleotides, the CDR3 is TGTGCCAGCAGCCTCGGACAGTCGACCTCCTACGAGCAGTACTTC. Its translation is CASSLGQSTSYEQYF. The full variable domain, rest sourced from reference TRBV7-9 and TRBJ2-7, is DTGVSQNPRHKITKRGQNVTFRCDPISEHNRLYWYRQTLGQGPEFLTYFQNEAQLEKSRLLSDRFSAERPKGSFSTLEIQRTEQGDSAMYLCASSLGQSTSYEQYFGPGTRLTVT.

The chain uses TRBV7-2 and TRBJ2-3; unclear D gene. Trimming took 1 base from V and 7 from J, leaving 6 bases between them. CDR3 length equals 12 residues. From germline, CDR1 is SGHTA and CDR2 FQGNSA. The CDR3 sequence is CASSLVTYTQYF. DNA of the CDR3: TGTGCCAGCAGCTTAGTGACCTATACGCAGTATTTT.

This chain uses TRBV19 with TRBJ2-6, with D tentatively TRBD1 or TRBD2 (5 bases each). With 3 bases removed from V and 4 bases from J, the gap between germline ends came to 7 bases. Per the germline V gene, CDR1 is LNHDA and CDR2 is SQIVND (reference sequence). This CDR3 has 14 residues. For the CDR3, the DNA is TGTGCCAGTAGTATGGGGGACGGGGCCAACGTCCTGACTTTC. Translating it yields CASSMGDGANVLTF.

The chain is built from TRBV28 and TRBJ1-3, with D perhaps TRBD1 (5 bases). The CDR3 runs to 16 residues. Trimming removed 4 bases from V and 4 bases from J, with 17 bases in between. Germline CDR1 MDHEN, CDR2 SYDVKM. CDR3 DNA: TGTGCCAGCAGTTCTTACTATCTAGGGGCGGGAAACACCATATATTTT. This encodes CASSSYYLGAGNTIYF.

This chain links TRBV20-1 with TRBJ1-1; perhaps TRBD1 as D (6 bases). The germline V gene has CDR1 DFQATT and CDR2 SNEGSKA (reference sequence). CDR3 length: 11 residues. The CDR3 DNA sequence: TGCAGGACAGGAGTGAACACTGAAGCTTTCTTT. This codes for CRTGVNTEAFF.